The 14 T cell receptor beta chains presented below share a single source sample, sequenced in a study of a mutant IDH1 vaccine in newly diagnosed glioma. Using immunoSEQ multiplex PCR, the repertoire was profiled, and TCRdb retains in-frame clones only, with some absent. The sample records around 40,000 clones, 80% to 90% being singletons. Indicated time point: week 35, safety follow-up. The vaccine gave 300 ug of a 20-mer mutant IDH1 peptide subcutaneously per dose. What these receptors recognize is not known. The sequencing here drew on PBMCs, taken from a glioma patient whose treatment included an IDH1 peptide vaccine. The receptor source for this set is a man aged 40-55 years with glioma.

The chain employs TRBV11-2 and TRBJ2-1; perhaps TRBD2 as D (6 bases). Germline V lookup: CDR1 SGHAT, CDR2 FQNNGV. Trimming shortened V by 1 base and J by 0 bases, and 16 bases separated the two germline ends. CDR3 size: 18 residues. The CDR3, as DNA: TGTGCCAGCAGCTTAGGAGGGTGGGCGGGGAGCTCCTACAATGAGCAGTTCTTC. It encodes CASSLGGWAGSSYNEQFF.

The chain's CDR3 is CASRGQGGSEAFF. The CDR3 nucleotides are TGCGCCAGCAGGGGACAGGGGGGCTCTGAAGCTTTCTTT. The chain carries TRBV10-2 and TRBJ1-1; TRBD1 matches 11 bases. Germline CDR1 WSHSY, CDR2 SAAADI. The CDR3 consists of 13 residues. J was trimmed by 6 bases and V by 6 bases; bases with no gene match: 3.

The V call is TRBV6-5, the J call TRBJ1-2; tentatively, D is TRBD1 (6 bases). CDR1 and CDR2 (germline): MNHEY, SVGAGI. With 6 bases removed from V and 2 bases from J, the gap between germline ends came to 13 bases. There are 14 residues in the CDR3. CDR3 protein: CASRQTGTNYGYTF. Here the CDR3 DNA reads TGTGCCAGCAGGCAAACAGGGACAAACTATGGCTACACCTTC.

Here the CDR3 reads CASSEIREGEQFF. The CDR3, as DNA: TGTGCCAGCAGTGAAATCAGGGAGGGTGAGCAGTTCTTC. V gene TRBV2 combines with J gene TRBJ2-1; 7 nucleotides align to TRBD2. The CDR3 extends over 13 amino acids. From germline, CDR1 is SNHLY and CDR2 FYNNEI. V shed 2 bases, J shed 9 bases, and the junction held 4 bases outside the gene matches.

V gene TRBV28 combines with J gene TRBJ1-1; no clear D gene. There are 14 residues in the CDR3. V was shortened by 2 bases and J by 2 bases, with 9 bases between the two germline ends. Germline CDR1 reads MDHEN; CDR2 reads SYDVKM. The chain's CDR3 is CASSLGRANTEAFF. Written as DNA, the CDR3 is TGTGCCAGCAGTTTAGGGAGGGCTAACACTGAAGCTTTCTTT.

This chain links TRBV7-8 with TRBJ1-1; 9 bases fit TRBD1. Per germline, CDR1 SGHVS and CDR2 FQNEAQ. V shed 5 bases and J 10 bases; nucleotides not matched to a gene: 14. The CDR3 consists of 15 residues. CDR3 in amino acids: CASSPSQGAGSRAFF. CDR3 nucleotides: TGTGCCAGCAGCCCGTCACAGGGGGCGGGTAGTAGAGCTTTCTTT.

This chain links TRBV5-8 with TRBJ2-1; TRBD1 agrees at 10 bases. This CDR3 is built from 16 residues. In germline, CDR1 is SGHTS, CDR2 YDEGEE. J was trimmed by 1 base and V by 7 bases; bases with no gene match: 8. CDR3 sequence (DNA): TGTGCCAGCTGCCACCGGGACAGGGGATCCTACAATGAGCAGTTCTTC. It translates to CASCHRDRGSYNEQFF.

The chain employs TRBV19 and TRBJ1-6; D gene uncertain. This CDR3 is 14 amino acids long. Trimming removed 3 bases from V and 9 bases from J, with 12 bases in between. Per the germline V gene, CDR1 is LNHDA and CDR2 is SQIVND (reference sequence). For the CDR3, the DNA is TGTGCCAGTAGTATCGCCGTATTATTTTCACCCCTCCACTTT. This sequence encodes CASSIAVLFSPLHF.

In this sample, this clone turned up once. The chain employs TRBV25-1 and TRBJ1-6; 11 bases are a match to TRBD1. The length of the CDR3 is 17 residues. Per the germline V gene, CDR1 is MGHDK and CDR2 is SYGVNS. The V segment lost 8 bases and the J segment 0 bases; nucleotides outside the gene matches: 6. The CDR3 bases are TGTGCCAGCCGGGGACAGGGGGTACCCTCCTATAATTCACCCCTCCACTTT. Encoded protein: CASRGQGVPSYNSPLHF.

This sequence joins TRBV4-3 and TRBJ1-1; the D gene is possibly TRBD1 (5 bases). Germline CDR1 reads LGHNA; CDR2 reads YSLEER. The CDR3 has 15 residues. Trimming shortened V by 0 bases and J by 1 base, and 9 bases separated the two germline ends. CDR3 nucleotides: TGCGCCAGCAGCCAAGATGGGGCGGCGAACACTGAAGCTTTCTTT. Amino acid sequence: CASSQDGAANTEAFF.

The chain links TRBV5-1 to TRBJ1-1, with 8 nucleotides matching TRBD1. There are 13 residues in the CDR3. The V gene end was trimmed by 4 bases and the J gene end by 3 bases; junction bases not matched to a gene: 2. Per germline, CDR1 SGHRS and CDR2 YFSETQ. The CDR3 loop is CASSPTGDTEAFF. CDR3 coding DNA: TGCGCCAGCAGCCCGACAGGGGACACTGAAGCTTTCTTT.

V gene TRBV6-1 combines with J gene TRBJ1-1, with unresolved D. From germline, CDR1 is MNHNS and CDR2 SASEGT. The CDR3 spans 13 residues. V lost 8 bases and J 1 base, leaving 11 bases between the germline ends. The CDR3 DNA reads TGTGCCAGCGGTCGGGGAAGGAACACTGAAGCTTTCTTT. Amino acid sequence: CASGRGRNTEAFF.

The chain employs TRBV30 and TRBJ1-6; 8 bases fit TRBD1. The CDR3 spans 14 residues. J was trimmed by 10 bases and V by 3 bases; bases with no gene match: 8. Germline-derived CDR1 and CDR2 are GTSNPN and SVGIG (reference sequence). The CDR3 region has the DNA TGTGCCTGGAGAGAAGGACAGGGAAAATCACCCCTCCACTTT. It is translated as CAWREGQGKSPLHF.

Notes on this clone: The junction and the germline gene differ at one end; a read error may be behind it. The rearrangement joins TRBV7-2 to TRBJ2-2, with 12 bases lining up with TRBD2. The germline gives CDR1 SGHTA, CDR2 FQGNSA. The CDR3 has 16 amino acids. Written as DNA, the CDR3 is TGCGCCATAAGGACTAGCGGGGCCGCGAACACCGGGGAGCTGTTTTTT. Its protein product is CAIRTSGAANTGELFF.